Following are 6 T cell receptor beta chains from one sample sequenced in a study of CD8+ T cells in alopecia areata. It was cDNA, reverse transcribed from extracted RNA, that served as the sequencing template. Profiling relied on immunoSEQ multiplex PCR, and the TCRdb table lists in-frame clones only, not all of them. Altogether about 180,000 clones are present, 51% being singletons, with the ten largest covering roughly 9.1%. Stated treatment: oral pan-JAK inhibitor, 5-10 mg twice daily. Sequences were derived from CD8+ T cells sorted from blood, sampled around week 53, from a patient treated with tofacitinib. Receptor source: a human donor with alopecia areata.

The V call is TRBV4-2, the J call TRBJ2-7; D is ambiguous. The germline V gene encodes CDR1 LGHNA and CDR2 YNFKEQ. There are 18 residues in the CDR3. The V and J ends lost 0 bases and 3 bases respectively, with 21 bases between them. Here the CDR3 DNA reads TGTGCCAGCAGCCAAGATCTTGGAGACCCCAACTGGTACTACGAGCAGTACTTC. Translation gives CASSQDLGDPNWYYEQYF.

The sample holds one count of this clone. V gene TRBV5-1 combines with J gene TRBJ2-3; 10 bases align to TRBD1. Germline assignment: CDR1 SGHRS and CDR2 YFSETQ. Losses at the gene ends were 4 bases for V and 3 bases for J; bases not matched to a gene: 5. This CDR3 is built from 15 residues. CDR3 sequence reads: CASSHRQGATDTQYF. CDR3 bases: TGCGCCAGCAGCCACCGACAGGGGGCAACAGATACGCAGTATTTT.

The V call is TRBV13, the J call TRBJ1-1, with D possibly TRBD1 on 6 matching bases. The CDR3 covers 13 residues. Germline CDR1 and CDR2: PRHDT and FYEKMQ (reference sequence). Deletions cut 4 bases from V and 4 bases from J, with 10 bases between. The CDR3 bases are TGTGCCAGCAGCTCCGACAGGAGCACTGAAGCTTTCTTT. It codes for CASSSDRSTEAFF.

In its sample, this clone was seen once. The CDR3 nucleotides read TGTGCCTGGAGTCTTGGGCATCCAAACGAGCAGTACTTC. Its protein is CAWSLGHPNEQYF. V usage is TRBV30 and J usage is TRBJ2-7, with no clear D. This CDR3 has 13 residues. Trimming cost V 2 bases and J 5 bases, with 13 bases left between them. Per germline, CDR1 GTSNPN and CDR2 SVGIG (reference sequence).

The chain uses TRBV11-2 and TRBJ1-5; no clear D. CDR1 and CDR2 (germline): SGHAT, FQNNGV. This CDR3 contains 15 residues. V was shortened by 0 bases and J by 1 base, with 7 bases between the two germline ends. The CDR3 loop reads CASSLDPGSNQPQHF. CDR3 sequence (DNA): TGTGCCAGCAGCTTAGATCCCGGGAGCAATCAGCCCCAGCATTTT.

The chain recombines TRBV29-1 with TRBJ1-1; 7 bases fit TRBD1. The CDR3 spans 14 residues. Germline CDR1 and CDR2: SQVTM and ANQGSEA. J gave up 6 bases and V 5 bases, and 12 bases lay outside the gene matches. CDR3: CSVWGSDRDAEAFF. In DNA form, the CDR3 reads TGCAGCGTTTGGGGTTCTGACAGGGATGCTGAAGCTTTCTTT.